These 3 T cell receptor beta chains share one sample of origin, sequenced in a study of healthy donors' naive CD4 and CD8 T cells. TCR libraries were built from around 0.45 ug of total RNA by linear amplification. TCRdb recomputed calls from the reads with MiXCR, one row per CDR3 protein. The sample contains about 180,000 distinct CDR3 sequences, around 80% of which appear only once. Sequencing was carried out using naive CD4+ and CD8+ T cells sorted from blood, pooled from several donors. These receptors all come from a pool of human donors in good health; the sample pools cells from several healthy donors.

This chain joins TRBV19 and TRBJ2-1; 7 nucleotides agree with TRBD2. From germline, CDR1 is LNHDA and CDR2 SQIVND (reference sequence). CDR3 length equals 15 residues. V dropped 3 bases and J dropped 7; count of bases not matched to a gene: 9. CDR3: CASSIWSGDLNEQFF. CDR3 bases: TGTGCCAGTAGTATTTGGAGCGGGGATTTAAATGAGCAGTTCTTC.

This clonotype has just a few counts. The chain uses TRBV19 and TRBJ1-2, with D hard to call. This CDR3 has 16 residues. V was clipped by 3 bases and J by 3 bases, with 17 bases between them. Germline lookup yields CDR1 LNHDA and CDR2 SQIVND (reference sequence). The CDR3 loop is CASSIPRPRGDYGYTF. For the CDR3, the DNA is TGTGCCAGTAGTATCCCCAGGCCTCGAGGAGACTATGGCTACACCTTC.

CDR3 bases: TGTGCCAGCAGTCGTGGGGCGGGAGGGCCCATGAATGAGCAGTTCTTC. This gives the protein CASSRGAGGPMNEQFF. The chain has TRBV4-2 and TRBJ2-5; 9 nucleotides agree with TRBD2. The J call may be incorrect, as the DNA end agrees better with TRBJ2-1. Germline V gene data show CDR1 as LGHNA and CDR2 as YNFKEQ. The CDR3 extends over 16 amino acids.